The next 27 T cell receptor beta chains were all read from a single sample in a study of cytomegalovirus exposure and HLA in healthy donors. The study ran its PCR with 60 Vbeta and 13 Jbeta primers. Sequenced by immunoSEQ multiplex PCR; TCRdb stores in-frame clones only, minus some. Of 140,000 to 150,000 clones listed, 65% to 85% are singletons. The sequencing sample was made of PBMCs. These receptors came from a man aged 30 to 39 in good health and CMV-seronegative.

The CDR3 spells CAISMTGLNTEAFF. The DNA for the CDR3 is TGTGCCATCAGCATGACAGGGTTGAACACTGAAGCTTTCTTT. This chain uses TRBV10-3 with TRBJ1-1; 7 positions match TRBD1. Germline V lookup: CDR1 ENHRY, CDR2 SYGVKD. The V and J ends lost 6 bases and 0 bases, in that order; junction bases with no gene match: 4. This CDR3 is 14 amino acids long.

This chain joins TRBV27 and TRBJ1-6; D perhaps matches TRBD1 (6 bases). Trimming pared 5 bases from V and 6 bases from J, leaving 17 bases between. The CDR3 length is 16 residues. The V gene's germline CDR1 is MNHEY and CDR2 SMNVEV (reference sequence). CDR3 residues: CASSHASTGFNSPLHF. DNA of the CDR3: TGTGCCAGCAGTCACGCCTCGACAGGTTTTAATTCACCCCTCCACTTT.

To note about this clone: The junction departs from the called germline gene at one end, perhaps through a read error. V usage is TRBV6-6 and J usage is TRBJ2-4; TRBD1 matches at 9 bases. The CDR3 spans 15 residues. Per germline, CDR1 MNHNY and CDR2 SVGAGI (reference sequence). The CDR3, as DNA: TGTGCCAGCAGTCCGACCGGGACAGGGAAAAACAGTCAGTACTTC. This sequence encodes CASSPTGTGKNSQYF.

This clone was counted a few times. The genes are TRBV19 and TRBJ1-1; 9 bases map to TRBD1. V was clipped by 5 bases and J by 2 bases; unmatched bases: 3. The germline V gene has CDR1 LNHDA and CDR2 SQIVND (reference sequence). This CDR3 is built from 14 residues. This CDR3 reads CASSEGQGNTEAFF. The CDR3 DNA reads as TGTGCCAGTAGTGAGGGACAGGGTAACACTGAAGCTTTCTTT. The full variable domain, rest sourced from reference TRBV19 and TRBJ1-1, is DGGITQSPKYLFRKEGQNVTLSCEQNLNHDAMYWYRQDPGQGLRLIYYSQIVNDFQKGDIAEGYSVSREKKESFPLTVTSAQKNPTAFYLCASSEGQGNTEAFFGQGTRLTVV.

V gene TRBV4-1 combines with J gene TRBJ1-5; perhaps TRBD1 as D (5 bases). The CDR3 runs 19 residues. CDR1 and CDR2 (germline): MGHRA, YSYEKL. The ends were cut back, 7 bases at V and 4 bases at J, with 29 bases in the middle. As DNA, the CDR3 is TGCGCCAGCACAATGGGGCCTATAGGGATAGGCCCCCTAAATCAGCCCCAGCATTTT. It translates to CASTMGPIGIGPLNQPQHF.

The CDR3 DNA sequence: TGTGCCAGTAGTATTAAGTGGACAGGGGAGAGCGCTGAAGCTTTCTTT. This encodes CASSIKWTGESAEAFF. The rearrangement uses TRBV19 and TRBJ1-1, with 9 bases identical to TRBD1. Germline V lookup: CDR1 LNHDA, CDR2 SQIVND (reference sequence). The CDR3 contains 16 residues. J gave up 6 bases and V 3 bases, and 11 bases lay outside the gene matches.

The chain has TRBV7-6 and TRBJ2-1; D unclear. This CDR3 has 15 amino acids. CDR1 and CDR2 (germline): SGHVS, FNYEAQ. V was clipped by 5 bases and J by 0 bases, with 11 bases between them. In DNA form, the CDR3 reads TGTGCCAGCAGCCCATCCACGAGCTCCTACAATGAGCAGTTCTTC. Its protein product is CASSPSTSSYNEQFF.

The chain joins TRBV29-1 to TRBJ2-1, with TRBD1 identical over 9 bases. Germline CDR1 is SQVTM and CDR2 is ANQGSEA. Trimming at V came to 8 bases and at J to 9 bases, leaving 11 bases not matched to a gene. The CDR3 loop spans 13 amino acids. In DNA form, the CDR3 reads TGCAGCCTCTGGACAGGGGTAGGAGGTGAGCAGTTCTTC. Translating it yields CSLWTGVGGEQFF.

The chain's CDR3 is CASSLSNRNYEQYF. Written as DNA, the CDR3 is TGCGCCAGCAGCTTGTCGAACAGAAACTACGAGCAGTACTTC. The chain links TRBV5-1 to TRBJ2-7; D gene uncertain. CDR3 size: 14 residues. Per germline, CDR1 SGHRS and CDR2 YFSETQ. V was pared by 1 base and J by 3 bases, with 11 bases between.

The chain carries TRBV28 and TRBJ2-7; the match to TRBD2 covers 7 bases. Losses at the gene ends were 7 bases for V and 7 bases for J; bases not matched to a gene: 7. The CDR3 runs to 12 residues. Germline lookup yields CDR1 MDHEN and CDR2 SYDVKM. As DNA, the CDR3 is TGTGCCAGCACCTCGCAGGGAGGGGAGCAGTACTTC. It translates to CASTSQGGEQYF.

CDR3 coding DNA: TGCGCCAGCAGCCCCCGGGGGGGGAATGAGCAGTTCTTC. It is translated as CASSPRGGNEQFF. The chain carries TRBV5-1 and TRBJ2-1; TRBD2 matches 8 bases. Trimming removed 4 bases from V and 7 bases from J; junction bases left unmatched: 4. The CDR3 runs to 13 residues. Germline values: CDR1 SGHRS, CDR2 YFSETQ.

This clone was seen only once. The genes are TRBV7-8 and TRBJ2-1; 10 bases align to TRBD2. The junction had 15 bases not matched to a gene; V was cut back by 7 bases and J by 12 bases. The V gene's germline CDR1 is SGHVS and CDR2 FQNEAQ. There are 15 residues in the CDR3. In DNA, the CDR3 is TGTGCCAGCACCCGACTATTGAGCGGGGGGGATTCGCAGTTCTTC. Amino acid sequence: CASTRLLSGGDSQFF.

In DNA, the CDR3 is TGCGCCAGCAGCCAGTCGGGGGGAAGCTCCTACGAGCAGTACTTC. Translating gives CASSQSGGSSYEQYF. The V call is TRBV4-1, the J call TRBJ2-5; 7 bases line up with TRBD2. TRBJ2-7 matches the DNA end more closely, so the J call is doubtful. The CDR3 loop spans 15 amino acids. The germline CDR1 and CDR2 sequences are MGHRA and YSYEKL.

This chain links TRBV27 with TRBJ2-2, with D perhaps TRBD1 (6 bases). CDR3 length: 15 residues. The V gene's germline CDR1 is MNHEY and CDR2 SMNVEV (reference sequence). Trimming took off 5 bases at V and 0 bases at J, with 10 bases between the two ends. In DNA, the CDR3 is TGTGCCAGCAGTCAGACAGGATCGAACACCGGGGAGCTGTTTTTT. It specifies CASSQTGSNTGELFF.

The chain has TRBV7-6 and TRBJ2-3, with D tentatively TRBD1 (5 bases). CDR1 is SGHVS and CDR2 is FNYEAQ in the germline V gene. The CDR3 is 15 amino acids. V shed 4 bases and J shed 0 bases, with 11 bases lying between them. The CDR3, as DNA: TGTGCCAGCAGCTCCTCCAGGGCTAGCACAGATACGCAGTATTTT. Its translation is CASSSSRASTDTQYF.

V and J are TRBV5-6 and TRBJ2-5, with 12 bases aligning to TRBD1. Germline V gene data show CDR1 as SGHDT and CDR2 as YYEEEE. V gave up 2 bases and J gave up 4 bases; unmatched junction bases: 12. CDR3 length: 18 residues. In DNA form, the CDR3 reads TGTGCCAGCAGCTTCCTCCTCGGGGGACAGGGGGCGATAGAGACCCAGTACTTC. Its translation is CASSFLLGGQGAIETQYF.

J is TRBJ2-5 and V is TRBV10-3; TRBD2 matches 7 bases. Germline loops: CDR1 ENHRY, CDR2 SYGVKD. Germline trimming cut 0 bases from V and 4 bases from J; bases unmatched to any gene: 2. CDR3 length: 14 residues. The CDR3 DNA is TGTGCCATCAGTGAGTCGACGGGGGGAGAGACCCAGTACTTC. This gives the protein CAISESTGGETQYF.

V usage is TRBV5-1 and J usage is TRBJ2-5, with TRBD1 matching over 7 bases. Judging by the DNA end, TRBJ2-7 fits better; the J call may be wrong. The CDR3 has 13 residues. Germline CDR1 is SGHRS and CDR2 is YFSETQ. The CDR3 is CASSSGQYYEQYF. In DNA form, the CDR3 reads TGCGCCAGCAGTTCGGGACAGTACTACGAGCAGTACTTC.

V and J are TRBV11-3 and TRBJ2-4, with D tentatively TRBD1 (7 bases). Trimming cost V 5 bases and J 9 bases, with 17 bases left between them. CDR3 length: 14 residues. The germline gives CDR1 SGHNT, CDR2 YENEEA. For the CDR3, the DNA is TGTGCCAGCAGCCTGGAGGGGGCGGATAGCATTCAGTACTTC. Encoded protein: CASSLEGADSIQYF.

The genes are TRBV28 and TRBJ2-3; D not certain. Germline values: CDR1 MDHEN, CDR2 SYDVKM. V lost 6 bases and J 6 bases, leaving 13 bases between the germline ends. CDR3 size: 13 residues. This CDR3 reads CASSEPTRDTQYF. The CDR3 nucleotides read TGTGCCAGCAGCGAACCTACGAGGGATACGCAGTATTTT.

The chain couples TRBV10-2 to TRBJ2-2, with 16 bases fitting TRBD2. V trimming: 3 bases; J trimming: 2 bases; junction bases outside the gene matches: 6. The CDR3 sequence is 19 residues long. Germline assignment: CDR1 WSHSY and CDR2 SAAADI. CDR3 sequence (DNA): TGCGCCAGCAGTGAAACCGGGACTAGCGGGAGGGGAAACACCGGGGAGCTGTTTTTT. Its protein product is CASSETGTSGRGNTGELFF.

The chain couples TRBV7-6 to TRBJ1-4, with 7 bases fitting TRBD1. This CDR3 spans 14 amino acids. The V segment lost 6 bases and the J segment 10 bases; nucleotides outside the gene matches: 11. Germline CDR1 is SGHVS and CDR2 is FNYEAQ. The CDR3 is CASSLGTQGRKLFF. In DNA, the CDR3 is TGTGCCAGCAGTTTGGGTACACAGGGGAGAAAACTGTTTTTT.

This clone was found a few times. The CDR3 nucleotides read TGTGCCAGTAGTGGGACTAGCGGGAGCGGTGAGCAGTACTTC. Translation: CASSGTSGSGEQYF. The rearrangement links TRBV19 to TRBJ2-7, with 14 bases that match TRBD2. Germline trimming cut 5 bases from V and 7 bases from J; bases unmatched to any gene: 4. The CDR3 totals 14 residues. The germline V gene has CDR1 LNHDA and CDR2 SQIVND (reference sequence).

This clone was seen once. The chain uses TRBV28 and TRBJ2-7; D not resolved. The CDR3 length is 13 residues. Germline loops: CDR1 MDHEN, CDR2 SYDVKM. Trimming pared 5 bases from V and 4 bases from J, leaving 12 bases between. The CDR3 DNA sequence: TGTGCCAGCAGTCCTTGGGTCGGGTACGAGCAGTACTTC. Its protein product is CASSPWVGYEQYF.

The V gene is TRBV18, the J gene TRBJ1-2; 8 bases line up with TRBD1. J gave up 4 bases and V 2 bases, and 6 bases lay outside the gene matches. This CDR3 is built from 15 residues. The germline CDR1 and CDR2 sequences are KGHSH and LQKENI. CDR3 loop: CASSPTGQVSYGYTF. The CDR3 DNA follows: TGTGCCAGCTCACCAACGGGACAGGTCTCCTATGGCTACACCTTC.

Only one count was recorded for this clone. This chain links TRBV13 with TRBJ2-7, with 7 bases that match TRBD1. This CDR3 region has 14 residues. With V trimmed by 4 bases and J by 4 bases, 7 bases remained unmatched. Germline CDR1 is PRHDT and CDR2 is FYEKMQ (reference sequence). The CDR3 protein is CASSSQGYFYEQYF. The CDR3 DNA reads TGTGCCAGCAGCTCACAGGGGTACTTTTACGAGCAGTACTTC. The full variable domain, its missing parts supplied by reference TRBV13 and TRBJ2-7, is AAGVIQSPRHLIKEKRETATLKCYPIPRHDTVYWYQQGPGQDPQFLISFYEKMQSDKGSIPDRFSAQQFSDYHSELNMSSLELGDSALYFCASSSQGYFYEQYFGPGTRLTVT.

The chain recombines TRBV5-1 with TRBJ1-2, with a possible D match to TRBD1 (5 bases). V dropped 4 bases and J dropped 5 bases, with 12 bases sitting between them. The CDR3 is 13 amino acids. CDR1 SGHRS and CDR2 YFSETQ come from the germline V gene. The CDR3 loop reads CASSPDKEYGYTF. The DNA for the CDR3 is TGCGCCAGCAGCCCGGACAAGGAGTATGGCTACACCTTC.